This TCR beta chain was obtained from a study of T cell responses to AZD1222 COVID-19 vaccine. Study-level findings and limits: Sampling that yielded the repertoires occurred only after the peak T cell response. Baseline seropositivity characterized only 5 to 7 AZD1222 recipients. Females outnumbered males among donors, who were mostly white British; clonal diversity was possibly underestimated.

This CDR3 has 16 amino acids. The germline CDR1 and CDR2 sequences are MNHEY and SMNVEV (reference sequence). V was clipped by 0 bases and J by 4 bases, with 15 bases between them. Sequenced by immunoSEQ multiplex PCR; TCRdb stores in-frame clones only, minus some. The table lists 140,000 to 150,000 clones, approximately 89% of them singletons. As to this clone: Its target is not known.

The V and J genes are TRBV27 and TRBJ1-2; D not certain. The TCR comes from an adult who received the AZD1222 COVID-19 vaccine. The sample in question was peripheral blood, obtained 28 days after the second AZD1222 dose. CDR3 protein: CASSLSYERFGYGYTF. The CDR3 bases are TGTGCCAGCAGTTTATCGTACGAGAGGTTTGGCTATGGCTACACCTTC.